This entry is about one TCR beta chain. These data belong to a study of blood T cell repertoires in COVID-19. TCRdb's copy holds only in-frame clones and misses some; the assay was immunoSEQ multiplex PCR. Here the sample spans 200,000 to 250,000 clones, approximately 82% being singletons. With 5 bases removed from V and 1 base from J, the gap between germline ends came to 9 bases. The CDR3 is made up of 13 amino acids. Germline CDR1 is SGHKS and CDR2 is YYEKEE (reference sequence). The sequenced sample was PBMCs or T cells enriched from blood (not recorded which). This clonotype originated in a middle-aged man who had recovered from COVID-19. The chain couples TRBV5-5 to TRBJ1-1; D not certain. The CDR3 loop is CASRPTRNTEAFF. For the CDR3, the DNA is TGTGCCAGCAGACCAACAAGGAACACTGAAGCTTTCTTT.